This T cell receptor beta chain was sequenced in a study of T cell responses to AZD1222 COVID-19 vaccine. The data were produced by immunoSEQ multiplex PCR, yet TCRdb's version contains in-frame clones alone and is incomplete. The sample lists about 120,000 clones; 88% were seen once. Trimming removed 5 bases at V and 6 bases at J, with 20 bases between. This CDR3 has 15 amino acids. Germline CDR1 SGHAT, CDR2 FQDESV (reference sequence). This clonotype was obtained from an adult in good health. This sequence joins TRBV11-1 and TRBJ2-7; D is perhaps TRBD2 (5 bases). The sample was peripheral blood, taken on day 0 of MenACWY control vaccination. CDR3 sequence: CASSPKAGLKSEQYF. The CDR3, as DNA: TGTGCCAGCAGCCCGAAGGCGGGTCTCAAGAGCGAGCAGTACTTC.